This TCR beta chain was sequenced during a study of blood T cell repertoires in COVID-19. This clone occurred once. Assay used: immunoSEQ multiplex PCR; TCRdb lists only in-frame clones, some missing. This table has tens of thousands of clones, roughly 83% appearing once. CDR3 length: 16 residues. Per the germline V gene, CDR1 is MNHEY and CDR2 is SVGEGT. V lost 0 bases, J lost 3 bases, and 5 bases stayed unmatched. This sequence joins TRBV6-2 or TRBV6-3 and TRBJ2-7; 10 nucleotides agree with TRBD1. The specimen was peripheral blood. This TCR came from a human donor in a cohort sampled during active COVID-19. The CDR3 DNA reads as TGTGCCAGCAGTTACTCCGGGACAGGGGACCTCTACGAGCAGTACTTC. Translation gives CASSYSGTGDLYEQYF.